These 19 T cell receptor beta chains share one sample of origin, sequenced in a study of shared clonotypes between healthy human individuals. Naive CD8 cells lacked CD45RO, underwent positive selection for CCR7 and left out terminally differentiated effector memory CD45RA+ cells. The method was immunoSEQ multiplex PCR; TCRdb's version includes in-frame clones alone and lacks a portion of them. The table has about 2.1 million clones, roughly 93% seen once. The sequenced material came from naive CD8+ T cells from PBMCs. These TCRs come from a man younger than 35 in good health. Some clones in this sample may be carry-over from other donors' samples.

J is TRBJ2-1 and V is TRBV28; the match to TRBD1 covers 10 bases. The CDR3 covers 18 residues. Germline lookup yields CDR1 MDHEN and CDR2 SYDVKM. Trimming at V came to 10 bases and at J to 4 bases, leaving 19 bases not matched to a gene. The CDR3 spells CAIADRNRQGAGYNEQFF. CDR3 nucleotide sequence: TGTGCCATCGCTGACCGGAATCGACAGGGGGCGGGATACAATGAGCAGTTCTTC.

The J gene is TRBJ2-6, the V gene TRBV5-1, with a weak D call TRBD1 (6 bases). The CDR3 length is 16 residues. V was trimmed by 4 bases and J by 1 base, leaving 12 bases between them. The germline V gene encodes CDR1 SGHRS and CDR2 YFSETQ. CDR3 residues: CASSVLQGSGANVLTF. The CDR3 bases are TGCGCCAGCAGCGTACTCCAGGGGTCTGGGGCCAACGTCCTGACTTTC.

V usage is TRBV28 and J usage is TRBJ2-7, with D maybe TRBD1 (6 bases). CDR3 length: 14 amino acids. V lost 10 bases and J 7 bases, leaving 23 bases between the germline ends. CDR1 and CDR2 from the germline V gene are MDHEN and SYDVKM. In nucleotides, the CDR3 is TGTGCCAACGGACAGCCCCTGATCGTGGGTGAGCAGTACTTC. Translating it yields CANGQPLIVGEQYF.

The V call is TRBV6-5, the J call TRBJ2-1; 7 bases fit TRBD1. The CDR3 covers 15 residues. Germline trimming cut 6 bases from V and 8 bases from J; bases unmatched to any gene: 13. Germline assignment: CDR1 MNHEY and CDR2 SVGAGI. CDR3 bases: TGTGCCAGCAGCCCACTCGACAGGGAGAGACATGAGCAGTTCTTC. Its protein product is CASSPLDRERHEQFF.

DNA for the CDR3: TGTGCCAGCAGTGAAGCGTTAGGTTTGGCCGGCAGGGTGGGTAGCGAGCAGTACTTC. Translated, it gives CASSEALGLAGRVGSEQYF. The chain combines TRBV6-1 with TRBJ2-7; D might be TRBD1 (5 bases). CDR1 MNHNS and CDR2 SASEGT come from the germline V gene. The V end lost 0 bases, the J end lost 6 bases, and 27 bases lay between the germline ends. The CDR3 runs 19 residues.

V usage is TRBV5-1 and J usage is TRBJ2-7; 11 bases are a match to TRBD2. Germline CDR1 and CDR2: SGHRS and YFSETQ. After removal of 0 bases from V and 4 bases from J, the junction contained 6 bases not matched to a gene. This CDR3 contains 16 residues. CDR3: CASSLVTSGIMYEQYF. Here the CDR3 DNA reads TGCGCCAGCAGCTTGGTGACTAGCGGGATTATGTACGAGCAGTACTTC.

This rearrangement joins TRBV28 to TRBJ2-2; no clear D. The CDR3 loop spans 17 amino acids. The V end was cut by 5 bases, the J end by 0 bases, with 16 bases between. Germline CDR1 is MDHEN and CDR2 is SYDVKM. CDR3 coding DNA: TGTGCCAGCAGTACTGGAAGGGAAACCTCGAACACCGGGGAGCTGTTTTTT. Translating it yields CASSTGRETSNTGELFF.

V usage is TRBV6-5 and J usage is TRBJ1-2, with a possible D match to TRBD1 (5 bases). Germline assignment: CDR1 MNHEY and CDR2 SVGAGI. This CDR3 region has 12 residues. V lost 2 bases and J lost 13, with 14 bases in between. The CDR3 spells CASSYSGRVITF. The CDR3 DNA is TGTGCCAGCAGTTACAGTGGCAGGGTTATCACCTTC.

This CDR3 is CASSINPGEDEQFF. The CDR3 DNA sequence: TGTGCCAGCAGTATAAACCCGGGAGAGGATGAGCAGTTCTTC. V and J are TRBV25-1 and TRBJ2-1; TRBD2 might be the D (6 bases). The CDR3 runs to 14 residues. Germline V gives CDR1 MGHDK, CDR2 SYGVNS. V lost 5 bases to trimming and J lost 8 bases, with 16 bases between them.

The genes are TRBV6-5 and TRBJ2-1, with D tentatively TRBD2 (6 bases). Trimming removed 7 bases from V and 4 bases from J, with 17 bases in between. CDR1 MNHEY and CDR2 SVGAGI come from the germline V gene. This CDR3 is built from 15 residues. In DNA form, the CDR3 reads TGTGCCAGCAAGGCAAGGGCGGGAAGGTACAATGAGCAGTTCTTC. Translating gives CASKARAGRYNEQFF.

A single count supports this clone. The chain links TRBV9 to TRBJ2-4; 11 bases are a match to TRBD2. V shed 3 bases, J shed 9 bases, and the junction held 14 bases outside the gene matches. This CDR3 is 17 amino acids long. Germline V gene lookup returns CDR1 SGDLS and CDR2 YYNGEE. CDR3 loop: CASSEGAGALAGGIQYF. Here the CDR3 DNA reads TGTGCCAGCAGCGAGGGAGCCGGGGCTCTAGCGGGAGGCATTCAGTACTTC.

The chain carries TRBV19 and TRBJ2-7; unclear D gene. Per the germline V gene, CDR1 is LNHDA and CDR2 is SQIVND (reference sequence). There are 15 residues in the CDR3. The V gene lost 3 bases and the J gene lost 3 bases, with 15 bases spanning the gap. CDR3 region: CASSILRGAHYEQYF. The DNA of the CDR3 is TGTGCCAGTAGTATTCTTCGCGGAGCCCACTACGAGCAGTACTTC.

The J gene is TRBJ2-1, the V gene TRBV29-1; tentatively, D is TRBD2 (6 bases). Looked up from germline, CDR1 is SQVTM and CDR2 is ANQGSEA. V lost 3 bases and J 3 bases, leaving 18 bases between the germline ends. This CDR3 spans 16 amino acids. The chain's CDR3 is CSVESSGVSVYNEQFF. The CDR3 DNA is TGCAGCGTTGAGTCTTCGGGAGTAAGTGTCTACAATGAGCAGTTCTTC.

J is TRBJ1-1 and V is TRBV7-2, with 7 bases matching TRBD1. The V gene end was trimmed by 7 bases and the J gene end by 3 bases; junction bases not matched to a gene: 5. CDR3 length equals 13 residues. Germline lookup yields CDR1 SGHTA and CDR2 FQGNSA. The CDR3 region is CASKLGQHTEAFF. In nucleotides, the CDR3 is TGTGCCAGCAAACTGGGACAGCACACTGAAGCTTTCTTT.

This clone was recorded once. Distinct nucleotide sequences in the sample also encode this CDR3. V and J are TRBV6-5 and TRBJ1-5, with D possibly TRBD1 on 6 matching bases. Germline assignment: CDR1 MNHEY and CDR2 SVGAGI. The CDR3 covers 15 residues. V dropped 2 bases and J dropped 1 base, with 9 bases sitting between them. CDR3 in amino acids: CASSYGQGSNQPQHF. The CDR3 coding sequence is TGTGCCAGCAGTTACGGTCAGGGGAGCAATCAGCCCCAGCATTTT.

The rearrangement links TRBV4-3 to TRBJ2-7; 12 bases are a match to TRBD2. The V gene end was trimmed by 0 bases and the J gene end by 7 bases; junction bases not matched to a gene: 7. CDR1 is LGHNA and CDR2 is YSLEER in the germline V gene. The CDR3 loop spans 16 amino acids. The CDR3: CASSQDGLAGYREQYF. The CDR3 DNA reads TGCGCCAGCAGCCAAGACGGACTAGCGGGGTACAGGGAGCAGTACTTC.

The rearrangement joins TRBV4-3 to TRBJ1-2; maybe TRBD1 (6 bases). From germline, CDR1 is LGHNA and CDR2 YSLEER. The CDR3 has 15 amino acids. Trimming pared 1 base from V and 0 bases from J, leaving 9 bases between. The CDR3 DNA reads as TGCGCCAGCAGCCAAGGGGGGGGCACTAACTATGGCTACACCTTC. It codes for CASSQGGGTNYGYTF.

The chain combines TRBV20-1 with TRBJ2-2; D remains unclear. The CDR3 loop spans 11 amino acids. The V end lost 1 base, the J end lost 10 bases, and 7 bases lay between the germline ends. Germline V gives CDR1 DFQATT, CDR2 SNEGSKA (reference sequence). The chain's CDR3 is CSARVGLELFF. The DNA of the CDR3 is TGCAGTGCTAGAGTCGGGTTGGAGCTGTTTTTT.

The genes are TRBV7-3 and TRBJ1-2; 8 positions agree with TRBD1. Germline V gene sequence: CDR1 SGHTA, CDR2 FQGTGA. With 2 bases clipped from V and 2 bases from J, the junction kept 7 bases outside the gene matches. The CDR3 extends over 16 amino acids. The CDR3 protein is CASSLRGQAQNYGYTF. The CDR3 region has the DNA TGTGCCAGCAGCTTACGGGGACAGGCCCAGAACTATGGCTACACCTTC.